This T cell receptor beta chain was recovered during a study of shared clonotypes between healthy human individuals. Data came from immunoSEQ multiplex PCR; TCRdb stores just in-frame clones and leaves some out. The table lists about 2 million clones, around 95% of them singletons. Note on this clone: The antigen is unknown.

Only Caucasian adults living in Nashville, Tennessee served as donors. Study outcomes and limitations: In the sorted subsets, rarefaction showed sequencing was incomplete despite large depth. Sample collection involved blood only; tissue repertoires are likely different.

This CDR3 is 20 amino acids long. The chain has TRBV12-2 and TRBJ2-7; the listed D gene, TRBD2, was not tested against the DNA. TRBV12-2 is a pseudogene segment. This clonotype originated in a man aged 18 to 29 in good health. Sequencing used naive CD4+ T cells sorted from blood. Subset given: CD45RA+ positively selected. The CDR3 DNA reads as TGTGCAAGTCGCTTAGCCGGGGGTCTAGCGGGAGTCAGTTCTAGCTACGAGCAGTACTTC. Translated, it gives CASRLAGGLAGVSSSYEQYF.